This TCR beta chain was found in a study of blood T cell repertoires in COVID-19. Measured with immunoSEQ multiplex PCR; TCRdb has only the in-frame clones, and not every one. The sample includes approximately 31,000 clones, 65% to 90% of them seen just once. This TCR derives from a woman aged 55-69 years with active COVID-19. Sequenced sample: peripheral blood.

The CDR3 DNA is TGTGCCAGTAGTGCCCGGGGAGTTCATTCACCCCTCCACTTT. This codes for CASSARGVHSPLHF. The rearrangement uses TRBV19 and TRBJ1-6; D gene uncertain. The CDR3 has 14 amino acids. The V end lost 5 bases, the J end lost 8 bases, and 13 bases lay between the germline ends. The germline V gene encodes CDR1 LNHDA and CDR2 SQIVND (reference sequence).